This passage covers 15 T cell receptor beta chains from one sample sequenced in a study of a mutant IDH1 vaccine in newly diagnosed glioma (dated by TCRdb to the early 2020s). Their antigens are not known. Library method: the immunoSEQ multiplex PCR assay. TCRdb stores this immuneACCESS table with in-frame sequences only. Part of the clones is absent; in the studies checked, under half of the shortfall reflects unresolved V genes, and no reason is known for the rest. For this sample the table gives 29,000 or so clones, of which roughly 82% were detected only once. The ten largest clones capture 6% to 9.5% of the sample. Reading the label with the study, this specimen's time point is: week 35, safety follow-up. A 20-mer mutant IDH1 peptide at 300 micrograms in Montanide made up each vaccine dose, which was injected subcutaneously together with topical imiquimod. The sequenced sample was PBMCs, obtained from a glioma patient whose treatment included an IDH1 peptide vaccine. Receptors originate from a man in his forties or fifties with glioma.

The rearrangement joins TRBV19 to TRBJ2-5; 8 nucleotides align to TRBD2. With V trimmed by 9 bases and J by 2 bases, 8 bases remained unmatched. Germline CDR1 LNHDA, CDR2 SQIVND (reference sequence). The CDR3 totals 14 residues. The CDR3 DNA follows: TGTGCCAGCGCCGATAGCGGGACTCAAGAGACCCAGTACTTC. It translates to CASADSGTQETQYF.

The chain joins TRBV19 to TRBJ2-1, with D perhaps matching TRBD2 (6 bases). The V end lost 7 bases, the J end lost 7 bases, and 17 bases lay between the germline ends. Germline loops: CDR1 LNHDA, CDR2 SQIVND (reference sequence). The CDR3 loop spans 14 amino acids. CDR3 coding DNA: TGTGCCAGTACCAAGGGCGGGGCGAGGAATGAGCAGTTCTTC. This codes for CASTKGGARNEQFF.

Judged by abundance, this clone is medium-sized. J is TRBJ1-6 and V is TRBV9; D gene unclear. The CDR3 contains 13 residues. V was pared by 5 bases and J by 7 bases, with 10 bases between. CDR1 and CDR2 from the germline V gene are SGDLS and YYNGEE. The CDR3 coding sequence is TGTGCCAGCAGGACGGATGAGAATTCACCCCTCCACTTT. Amino acid sequence: CASRTDENSPLHF.

In DNA, the CDR3 is TGTGCCAGCAGCTTAGAGGACAGGCCCCTGCCCACCTTC. It is translated as CASSLEDRPLPTF. The V gene is TRBV11-2, the J gene TRBJ1-2, with TRBD1 matching 7 bases. The CDR3 is made up of 13 amino acids. Germline V gives CDR1 SGHAT, CDR2 FQNNGV. V shed 0 bases, J shed 13 bases, and the junction held 8 bases outside the gene matches. The full variable domain, completed using reference TRBV11-2 and TRBJ1-2, is EAGVAQSPRYKIIEKRQSVAFWCNPISGHATLYWYQQILGQGPKLLIQFQNNGVVDDSQLPKDRFSAERLKGVDSTLKIQPAKLEDSAVYLCASSLEDRPLPTFGSGTRLTVV.

The chain carries TRBV19 and TRBJ1-2; D is uncertain. CDR3 length equals 12 residues. V was clipped by 6 bases and J by 2 bases, with 7 bases between them. In germline, CDR1 is LNHDA, CDR2 SQIVND (reference sequence). The CDR3 protein is CASRLRNYGYTF. The CDR3 DNA reads TGTGCCAGTAGACTCAGGAACTATGGCTACACCTTC. Together with reference TRBV19 and TRBJ1-2, the CDR3 gives the full variable domain: DGGITQSPKYLFRKEGQNVTLSCEQNLNHDAMYWYRQDPGQGLRLIYYSQIVNDFQKGDIAEGYSVSREKKESFPLTVTSAQKNPTAFYLCASRLRNYGYTFGSGTRLTVV.

The chain is built from TRBV7-2 and TRBJ1-2; 8 bases map to TRBD1. The CDR3 runs 13 residues. V lost 5 bases, J lost 8 bases, and 7 bases stayed unmatched. CDR1 SGHTA and CDR2 FQGNSA come from the germline V gene. Written as DNA, the CDR3 is TGTGCCAGCAGCCGGGACAGGATCGGCGGCTACACCTTC. Amino acids: CASSRDRIGGYTF. Supplemented by reference TRBV7-2 and TRBJ1-2, the full variable domain reads GAGVSQSPSNKVTEKGKDVELRCDPISGHTALYWYRQSLGQGLEFLIYFQGNSAPDKSGLPSDRFSAERTGGSVSTLTIQRTQQEDSAVYLCASSRDRIGGYTFGSGTRLTVV.

V usage is TRBV30 and J usage is TRBJ1-5; maybe TRBD1 (5 bases). The CDR3 has 15 residues. V lost 0 bases and J 2 bases, leaving 11 bases between the germline ends. Germline V gene sequence: CDR1 GTSNPN, CDR2 SVGIG (reference sequence). CDR3 region: CAWSVPTGGNQPQHF. CDR3 in DNA: TGTGCCTGGAGTGTTCCCACGGGGGGCAATCAGCCCCAGCATTTT.

V is TRBV2 and J is TRBJ1-5; D not resolved. V was shortened by 3 bases and J by 4 bases, with 10 bases between the two germline ends. CDR1 is SNHLY, CDR2 FYNNEI, per germline. The CDR3 extends over 14 amino acids. CDR3 loop: CASSDAKSNQPQHF. The CDR3 nucleotides read TGTGCCAGCAGTGATGCCAAATCAAATCAGCCCCAGCATTTT.

J is TRBJ2-7 and V is TRBV27; 7 bases agree with TRBD2. This CDR3 spans 13 amino acids. In germline, CDR1 is MNHEY, CDR2 SMNVEV (reference sequence). Trimming cost V 5 bases and J 3 bases; bases outside gene matches: 4. The CDR3 region has the DNA TGTGCCAGCAGTCCCGGGACTAACTACGAGCAGTACTTC. Protein: CASSPGTNYEQYF.

V and J are TRBV5-1 and TRBJ2-5; TRBD1 aligns across 9 bases. CDR3 size: 16 residues. The V and J ends lost 2 bases and 2 bases, in that order; junction bases with no gene match: 7. Germline CDR1 reads SGHRS; CDR2 reads YFSETQ. The CDR3 nucleotides read TGCGCCAGCAGCTTACAGGGGGCATCCCTTCAAGAGACCCAGTACTTC. It translates to CASSLQGASLQETQYF.

This chain joins TRBV2 and TRBJ1-3, with a weak D call TRBD1 (5 bases). The CDR3 consists of 12 residues. The germline V and J ends were trimmed by 6 bases and 3 bases, with 6 bases remaining between them. CDR1 and CDR2 (germline): SNHLY, FYNNEI. The CDR3 DNA reads as TGTGCCAGCAGGGGGGATGGAAACACCATATATTTT. Translating it yields CASRGDGNTIYF.

A single count supports this clone. The V call is TRBV2, the J call TRBJ1-4; D might be TRBD1 (5 bases). The germline CDR1 and CDR2 sequences are SNHLY and FYNNEI. CDR3 length: 16 residues. V was cut by 6 bases and J by 5 bases, with 19 bases left in between. The CDR3 bases are TGTGCCAGCAGGGACGTCCGGGACGGTGGAAATGAAAAACTGTTTTTT. As protein: CASRDVRDGGNEKLFF.

The chain combines TRBV9 with TRBJ2-7; D gene ambiguous. This CDR3 is 15 amino acids long. Looked up from germline, CDR1 is SGDLS and CDR2 is YYNGEE. V shed 4 bases and J shed 2 bases, with 16 bases lying between them. In DNA, the CDR3 is TGTGCCAGCAGCAAGGAATACGGTAGAGCCTACGAGCAGTACTTC. Protein: CASSKEYGRAYEQYF.

This clone was found a few times. V usage is TRBV27 and J usage is TRBJ1-6, with D possibly TRBD1 on 5 matching bases. The V gene lost 8 bases and the J gene lost 9 bases, with 17 bases spanning the gap. Germline lookup yields CDR1 MNHEY and CDR2 SMNVEV (reference sequence). This CDR3 comprises 14 residues. This CDR3 reads CASWDGTGSSPLHF. CDR3 sequence (DNA): TGTGCCAGCTGGGATGGGACTGGTAGTTCACCCCTCCACTTT.

This chain connects TRBV7-9 to TRBJ2-5; D not certain. Germline lookup yields CDR1 SEHNR and CDR2 FQNEAQ (reference sequence). This CDR3 contains 12 residues. Trimming cost V 1 base and J 5 bases, with 5 bases left between them. The chain's CDR3 is CASSLEFETQYF. The CDR3 DNA reads as TGTGCCAGCAGCTTAGAGTTTGAGACCCAGTACTTC.